The 9 T cell receptor beta chains reported below all come from one sample, sequenced in a study of cytomegalovirus exposure and HLA in healthy donors. The study ran its PCR with 60 Vbeta and 13 Jbeta primers. The repertoire was sequenced with immunoSEQ multiplex PCR; TCRdb's copy has only in-frame clones and lacks some. The repertoire holds roughly 140,000 clones, with just under 85% as singletons. Sequencing input: PBMCs. These receptors all come from a man between 40 and 49 years old in good health and CMV-seropositive.

The V gene is TRBV4-3, the J gene TRBJ2-3; D gene unclear. This CDR3 contains 13 residues. Trimming took off 4 bases at V and 6 bases at J, with 11 bases between the two ends. Germline CDR1 LGHNA, CDR2 YSLEER. The CDR3 DNA follows: TGCGCCAGCAGCCGCCTGACCGGGGATACGCAGTATTTT. It yields the protein CASSRLTGDTQYF.

This clone was seen once. This CDR3 is also generated by other DNA sequences in the sample. This sequence joins TRBV6-6 and TRBJ1-1, with D unclear. The V gene lost 2 bases and the J gene lost 4 bases, with 8 bases spanning the gap. Germline-derived CDR1 and CDR2 are MNHNY and SVGAGI (reference sequence). The CDR3 is 13 residues long. The CDR3 DNA is TGTGCCAGCAGTTACAGGCGGGGCACTGAAGCTTTCTTT. As protein: CASSYRRGTEAFF.

J is TRBJ1-2 and V is TRBV5-6; D unclear. V was clipped by 1 base and J by 7 bases, with 8 bases between them. This CDR3 region has 12 residues. Germline V CDR1 and CDR2: SGHDT, YYEEEE. This CDR3 is CASSLTYGGYTF. The CDR3 DNA is TGTGCCAGCAGCTTGACTTATGGTGGCTACACCTTC.

The chain carries TRBV30 and TRBJ2-5, with 10 positions matching TRBD2. The J call could be wrong; TRBJ2-7 is a better fit for the DNA end. The CDR3 runs to 14 residues. The germline CDR1 and CDR2 sequences are GTSNPN and SVGIG (reference sequence). The CDR3 here is CAWSLAGGSYEQYF. The CDR3 region has the DNA TGTGCCTGGAGTTTAGCGGGAGGTAGCTACGAGCAGTACTTC.

Only a few counts were recorded for this clone. The chain couples TRBV28 to TRBJ1-1; no clear D. The CDR3 has 16 residues. Trimming cost V 3 bases and J 3 bases, with 17 bases left between them. Germline loops: CDR1 MDHEN, CDR2 SYDVKM. This chain's CDR3 is CASSLAGSLRYTEAFF. CDR3 sequence (DNA): TGTGCCAGCAGTTTGGCGGGCAGCCTAAGGTACACTGAAGCTTTCTTT.

Turning to this clone: At one end the junction does not follow the germline gene, possibly because of a read error. The gene calls are TRBV6-5 and TRBJ1-2; TRBD1 aligns across 10 bases. The CDR3 spans 14 residues. CDR1 and CDR2 (germline): MNHEY, SVGAGI. The CDR3 loop is CVSSGDRGNYGYTF. In DNA form, the CDR3 reads TGTGTCAGCAGCGGGGACAGGGGAAACTATGGCTACACCTTC.

Only one count was recorded for this clone. The chain recombines TRBV25-1 with TRBJ2-5, with 7 bases that match TRBD2. CDR3 size: 14 residues. Germline V CDR1 and CDR2: MGHDK, SYGVNS. V lost 3 bases and J lost 11; bases outside the gene matches: 12. The CDR3 DNA follows: TGTGCCAGCAGTGACCTTAAGCGGGACTGGGAGCAGTACTTC. Translation gives CASSDLKRDWEQYF.

The rearrangement links TRBV27 to TRBJ1-5; tentative D call: TRBD1 (5 bases). Trimming removed 2 bases at V and 6 bases at J, with 14 bases between. The CDR3 extends over 15 amino acids. The germline CDR1 and CDR2 sequences are MNHEY and SMNVEV (reference sequence). DNA of the CDR3: TGTGCCAGCAGTTTACGAGCGGGGCCCCTTCAGCCCCAGCATTTT. Protein sequence: CASSLRAGPLQPQHF.

The chain employs TRBV5-6 and TRBJ2-3; D is perhaps TRBD2 (6 bases). The CDR3 has 15 amino acids. Germline V lookup: CDR1 SGHDT, CDR2 YYEEEE. V was cut by 1 base and J by 0 bases, with 9 bases left in between. DNA for the CDR3: TGTGCCAGCAGCTTGTCGGGGGTTAGCACAGATACGCAGTATTTT. This translates into CASSLSGVSTDTQYF.